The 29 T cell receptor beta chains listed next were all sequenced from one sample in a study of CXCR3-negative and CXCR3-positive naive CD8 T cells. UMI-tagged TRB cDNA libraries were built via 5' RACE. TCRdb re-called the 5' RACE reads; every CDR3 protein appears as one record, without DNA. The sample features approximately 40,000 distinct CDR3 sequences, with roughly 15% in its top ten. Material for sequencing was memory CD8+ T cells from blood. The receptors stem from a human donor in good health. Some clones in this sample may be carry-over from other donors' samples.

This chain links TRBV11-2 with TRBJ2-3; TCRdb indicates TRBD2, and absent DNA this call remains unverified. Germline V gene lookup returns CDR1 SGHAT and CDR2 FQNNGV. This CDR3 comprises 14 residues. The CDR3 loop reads CASSLRPIGDTQYF.

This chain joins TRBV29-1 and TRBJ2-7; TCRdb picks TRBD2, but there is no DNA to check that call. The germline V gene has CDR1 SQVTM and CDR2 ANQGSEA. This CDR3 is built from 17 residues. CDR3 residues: CSVELWGLAGGAYEQYF.

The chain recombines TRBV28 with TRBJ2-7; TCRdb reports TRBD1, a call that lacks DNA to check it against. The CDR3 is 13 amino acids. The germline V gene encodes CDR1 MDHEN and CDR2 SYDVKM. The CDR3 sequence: CASTGDGPYEQYF.

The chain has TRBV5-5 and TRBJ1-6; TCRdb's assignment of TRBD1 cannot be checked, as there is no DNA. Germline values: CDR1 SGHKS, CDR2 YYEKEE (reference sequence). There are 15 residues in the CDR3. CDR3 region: CASSPPGGVGSPLHF. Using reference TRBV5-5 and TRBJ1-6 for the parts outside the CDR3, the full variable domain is DAGVTQSPTHLIKTRGQQVTLRCSPISGHKSVSWYQQVLGQGPQFIFQYYEKEERGRGNFPDRFSARQFPNYSSELNVNALLLGDSALYLCASSPPGGVGSPLHFGNGTRLTVT.

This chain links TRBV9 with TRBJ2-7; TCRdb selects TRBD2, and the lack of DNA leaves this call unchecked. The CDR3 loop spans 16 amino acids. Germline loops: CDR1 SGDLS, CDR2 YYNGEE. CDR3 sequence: CASSSSGTSVTYEQYF.

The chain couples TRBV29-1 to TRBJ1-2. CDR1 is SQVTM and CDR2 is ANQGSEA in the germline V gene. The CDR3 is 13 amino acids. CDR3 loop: CSVDTASNYGYTF.

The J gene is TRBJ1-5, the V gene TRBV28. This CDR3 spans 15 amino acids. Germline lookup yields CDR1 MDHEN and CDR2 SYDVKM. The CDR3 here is CASSFSLAARQPQHF.

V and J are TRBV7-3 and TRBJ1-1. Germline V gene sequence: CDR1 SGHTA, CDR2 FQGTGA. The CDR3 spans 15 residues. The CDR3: CASSPRGDSVSEAFF.

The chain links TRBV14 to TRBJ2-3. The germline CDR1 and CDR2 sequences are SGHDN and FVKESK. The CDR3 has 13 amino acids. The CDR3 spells CASSQVQWDTQYF.

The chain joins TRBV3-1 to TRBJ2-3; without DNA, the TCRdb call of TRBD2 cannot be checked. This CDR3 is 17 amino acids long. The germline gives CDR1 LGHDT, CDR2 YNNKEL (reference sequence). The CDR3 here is CASSHYEGGLGTDTQYF.

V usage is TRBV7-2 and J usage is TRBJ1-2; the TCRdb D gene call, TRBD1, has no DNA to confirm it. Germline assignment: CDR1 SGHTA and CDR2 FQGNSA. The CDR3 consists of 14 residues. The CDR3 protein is CASSPWGANYGYTF.

CDR3 protein: CASSLLGQPGEQYF. V is TRBV7-9 and J is TRBJ2-7; TCRdb's D gene call, TRBD1, goes unchecked for lack of DNA. The V gene's germline CDR1 is SEHNR and CDR2 FQNEAQ (reference sequence). This CDR3 is built from 14 residues.

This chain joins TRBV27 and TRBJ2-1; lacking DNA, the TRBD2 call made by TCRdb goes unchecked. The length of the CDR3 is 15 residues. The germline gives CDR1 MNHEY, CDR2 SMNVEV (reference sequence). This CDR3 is CASSQTSGTYNEQFF.

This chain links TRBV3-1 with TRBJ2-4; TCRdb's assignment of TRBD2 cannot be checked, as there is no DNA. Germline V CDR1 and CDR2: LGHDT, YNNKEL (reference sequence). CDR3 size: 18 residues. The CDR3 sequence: CASSQEVWGRIPENIQYF.

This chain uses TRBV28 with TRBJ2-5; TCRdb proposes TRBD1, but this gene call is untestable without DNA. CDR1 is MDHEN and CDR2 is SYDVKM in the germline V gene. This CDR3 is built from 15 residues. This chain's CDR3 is CASNLLLGAGETQYF.

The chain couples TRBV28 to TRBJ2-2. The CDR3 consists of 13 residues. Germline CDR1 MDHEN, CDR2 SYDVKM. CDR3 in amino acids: CASSHVNTGELFF.

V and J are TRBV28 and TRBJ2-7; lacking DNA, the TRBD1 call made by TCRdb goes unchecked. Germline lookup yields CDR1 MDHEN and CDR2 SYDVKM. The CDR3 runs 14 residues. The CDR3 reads CASSPRFRGDEQYF.

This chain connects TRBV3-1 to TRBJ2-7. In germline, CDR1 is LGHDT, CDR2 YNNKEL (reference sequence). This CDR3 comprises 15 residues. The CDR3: CASSQEYSSAYEQYF.

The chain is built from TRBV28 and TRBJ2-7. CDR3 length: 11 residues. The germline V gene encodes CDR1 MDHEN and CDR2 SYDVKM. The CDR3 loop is CASSSAYEQYF.

CDR3 sequence reads: CASSFRGRENYGYTF. This chain uses TRBV7-9 with TRBJ1-2. The CDR3 totals 15 residues. Germline CDR1 reads SEHNR; CDR2 reads FQNEAQ (reference sequence).

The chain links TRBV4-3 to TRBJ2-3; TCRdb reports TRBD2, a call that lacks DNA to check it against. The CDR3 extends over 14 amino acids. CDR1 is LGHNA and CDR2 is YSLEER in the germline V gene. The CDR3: CASSQTGTGDTQYF.

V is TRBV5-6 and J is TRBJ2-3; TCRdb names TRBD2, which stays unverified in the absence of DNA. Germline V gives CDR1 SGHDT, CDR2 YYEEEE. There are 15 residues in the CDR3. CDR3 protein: CASSFGGESTDTQYF.

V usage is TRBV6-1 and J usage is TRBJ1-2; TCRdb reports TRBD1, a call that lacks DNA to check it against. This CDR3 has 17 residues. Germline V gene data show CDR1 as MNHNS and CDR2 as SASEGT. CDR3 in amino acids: CASSEAERRGLGYGYTF.

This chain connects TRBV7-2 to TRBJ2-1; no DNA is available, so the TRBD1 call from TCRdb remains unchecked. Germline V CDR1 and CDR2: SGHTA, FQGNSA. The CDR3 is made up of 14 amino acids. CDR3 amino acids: CASSSGPGGNEQFF.

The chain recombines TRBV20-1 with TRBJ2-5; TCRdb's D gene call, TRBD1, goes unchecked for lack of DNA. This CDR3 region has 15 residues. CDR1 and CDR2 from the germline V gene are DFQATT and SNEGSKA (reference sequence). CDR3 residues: CSARDEGQDWETQYF.

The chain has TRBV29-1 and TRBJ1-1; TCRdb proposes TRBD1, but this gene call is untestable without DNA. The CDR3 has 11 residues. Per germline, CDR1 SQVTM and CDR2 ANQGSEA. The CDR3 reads CSNTGGGEAFF. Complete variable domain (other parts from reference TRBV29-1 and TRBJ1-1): SAVISQKPSRDICQRGTSLTIQCQVDSQVTMMFWYRQQPGQSLTLIATANQGSEATYESGFVIDKFPISRPNLTFSTLTVSNMSPEDSSIYLCSNTGGGEAFFGQGTRLTVV.

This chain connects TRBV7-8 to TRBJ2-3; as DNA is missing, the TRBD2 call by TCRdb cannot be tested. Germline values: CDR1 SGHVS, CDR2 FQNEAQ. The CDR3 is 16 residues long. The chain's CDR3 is CASSPGLAGETDTQYF.

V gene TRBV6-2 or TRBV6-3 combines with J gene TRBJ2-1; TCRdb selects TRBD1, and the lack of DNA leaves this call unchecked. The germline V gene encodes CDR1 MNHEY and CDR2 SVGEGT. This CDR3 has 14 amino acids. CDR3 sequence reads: CASSYGPAPGEQFF.

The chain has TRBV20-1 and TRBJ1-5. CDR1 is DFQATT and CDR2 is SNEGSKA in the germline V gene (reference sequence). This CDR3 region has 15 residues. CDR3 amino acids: CSASGFGGVGQPQHF.